The sample holds a few counts of the clone carrying this T cell receptor (beta chain). Data came from immunoSEQ multiplex PCR; TCRdb stores just in-frame clones and leaves some out. The top ten clones hold under 7% of a sample with some 70,000 clones, about 80% of them seen once. V shed 4 bases and J 6 bases; nucleotides not matched to a gene: 7. Germline lookup yields CDR1 SGHRS and CDR2 YFSETQ. CDR3 length: 15 amino acids. This sample was included in a study of blood T cell repertoires in COVID-19. The material sequenced was peripheral blood. This chain joins TRBV5-1 and TRBJ1-4; TRBD1 aligns across 9 bases. The source is a man in his sixties with acute or convalescent COVID-19. The CDR3 DNA reads TGCGCCAGCAGCCCGGCCCGGGACAGGGATGAAAAACTGTTTTTT. It specifies CASSPARDRDEKLFF. Based on the CDR3 plus reference TRBV5-1 and TRBJ1-4, the full variable domain is KAGVTQTPRYLIKTRGQQVTLSCSPISGHRSVSWYQQTPGQGLQFLFEYFSETQRNKGNFPGRFSGRQFSNSRSEMNVSTLELGDSALYLCASSPARDRDEKLFFGSGTQLSVL.